The T cell receptor beta chain described here comes from a study of cytomegalovirus exposure and HLA in healthy donors. Study background: In terms of ancestry, the Caucasian-associated cluster contained 75% to 85% of the approximately 400 genotyped donors.

PCR employed 60 Vbeta and 13 Jbeta primers. TCRdb keeps only in-frame clones here, not all; method: immunoSEQ multiplex PCR. Recorded for this sample: 100,000 to 150,000 clones. As regards this clone: What it binds is unknown.

Germline V gene sequence: CDR1 LNHDA, CDR2 SQIVND (reference sequence). Trimming cost V 5 bases and J 6 bases, with 16 bases left between them. This CDR3 contains 15 residues. Study conclusions and caveats: The study listed some 160 cytomegalovirus-associated TCR beta chains. Earlier analysis looked at TCR beta V segments, and most were productive about 87% or about 30% of the time. Indistinguishability led to the exclusion of some V segments, TRBV6-2 and TRBV6-3 included.

Sequenced input: PBMCs. The receptor comes from a woman between 40 and 50 years old in good health and CMV-seronegative. V and J are TRBV19 and TRBJ2-2, with D perhaps TRBD1 (5 bases). CDR3 in amino acids: CASSPRPSGSGELFF. CDR3 coding DNA: TGTGCCAGTAGTCCTAGACCCTCAGGGTCCGGGGAGCTGTTTTTT.